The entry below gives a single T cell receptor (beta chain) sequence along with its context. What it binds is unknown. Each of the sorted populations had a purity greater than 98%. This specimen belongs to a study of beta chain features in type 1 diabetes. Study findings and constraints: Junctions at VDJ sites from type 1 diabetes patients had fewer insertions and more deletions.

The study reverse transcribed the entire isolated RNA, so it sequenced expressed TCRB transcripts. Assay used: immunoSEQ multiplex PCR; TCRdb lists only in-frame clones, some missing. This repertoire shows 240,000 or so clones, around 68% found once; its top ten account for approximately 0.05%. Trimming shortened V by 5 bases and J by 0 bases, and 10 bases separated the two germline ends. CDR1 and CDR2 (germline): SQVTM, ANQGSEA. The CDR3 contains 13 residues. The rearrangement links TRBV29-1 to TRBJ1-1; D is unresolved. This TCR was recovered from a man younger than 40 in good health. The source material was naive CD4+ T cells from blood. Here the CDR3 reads CSVQALVNTEAFF. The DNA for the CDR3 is TGCAGCGTTCAGGCCCTGGTGAACACTGAAGCTTTCTTT. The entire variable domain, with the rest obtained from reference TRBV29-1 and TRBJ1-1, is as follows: SAVISQKPSRDICQRGTSLTIQCQVDSQVTMMFWYRQQPGQSLTLIATANQGSEATYESGFVIDKFPISRPNLTFSTLTVSNMSPEDSSIYLCSVQALVNTEAFFGQGTRLTVV.